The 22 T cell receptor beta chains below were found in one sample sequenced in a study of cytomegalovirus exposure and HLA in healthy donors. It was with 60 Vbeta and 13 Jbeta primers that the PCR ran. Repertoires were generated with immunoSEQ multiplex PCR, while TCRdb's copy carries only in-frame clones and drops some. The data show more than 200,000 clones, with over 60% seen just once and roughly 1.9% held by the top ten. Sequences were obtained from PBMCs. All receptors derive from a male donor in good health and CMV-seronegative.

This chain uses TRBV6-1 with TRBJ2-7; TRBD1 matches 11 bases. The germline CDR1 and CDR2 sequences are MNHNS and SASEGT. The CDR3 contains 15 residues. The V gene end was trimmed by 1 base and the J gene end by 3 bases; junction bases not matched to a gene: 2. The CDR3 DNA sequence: TGTGCCAGCAGTGAAGGGACAGGGGGCTACTACGAGCAGTACTTC. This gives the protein CASSEGTGGYYEQYF.

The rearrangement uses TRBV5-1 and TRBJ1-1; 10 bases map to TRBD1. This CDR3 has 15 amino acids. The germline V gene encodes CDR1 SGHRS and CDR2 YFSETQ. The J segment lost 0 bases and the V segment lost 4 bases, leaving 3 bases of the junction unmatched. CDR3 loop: CASSPGQGLNTEAFF. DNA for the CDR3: TGCGCCAGCAGCCCGGGACAGGGGTTGAACACTGAAGCTTTCTTT.

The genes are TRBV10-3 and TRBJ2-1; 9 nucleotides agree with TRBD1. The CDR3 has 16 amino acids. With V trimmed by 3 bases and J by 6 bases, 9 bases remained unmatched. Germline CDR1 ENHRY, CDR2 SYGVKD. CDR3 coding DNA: TGTGCCATCAGTGATATGTTGAGGGGACAGGGCAATGAGCAGTTCTTC. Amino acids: CAISDMLRGQGNEQFF.

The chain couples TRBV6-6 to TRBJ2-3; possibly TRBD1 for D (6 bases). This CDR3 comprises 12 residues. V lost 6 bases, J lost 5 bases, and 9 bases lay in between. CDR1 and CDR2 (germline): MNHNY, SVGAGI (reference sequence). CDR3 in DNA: TGTGCCAGCAGCGGACAGCGAGATACGCAGTATTTT. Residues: CASSGQRDTQYF.

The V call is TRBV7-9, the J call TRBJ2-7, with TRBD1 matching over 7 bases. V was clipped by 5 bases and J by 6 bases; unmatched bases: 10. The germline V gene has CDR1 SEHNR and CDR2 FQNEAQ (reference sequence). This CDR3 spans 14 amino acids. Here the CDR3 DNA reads TGTGCCAGCAGCGGACAGACAGGGTTCCGCGAGCAGTACTTC. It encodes CASSGQTGFREQYF.

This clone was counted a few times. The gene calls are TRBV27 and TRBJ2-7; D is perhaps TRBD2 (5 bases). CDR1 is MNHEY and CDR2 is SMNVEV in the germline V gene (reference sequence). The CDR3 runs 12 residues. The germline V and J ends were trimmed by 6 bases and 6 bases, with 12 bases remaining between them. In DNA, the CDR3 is TGTGCCAGCAGGCCGCCGGGAACCGAGCAGTACTTC. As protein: CASRPPGTEQYF.

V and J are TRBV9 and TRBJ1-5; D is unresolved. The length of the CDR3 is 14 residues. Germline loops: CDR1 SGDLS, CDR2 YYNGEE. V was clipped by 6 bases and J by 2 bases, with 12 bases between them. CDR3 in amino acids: CASNRGVGNQPQHF. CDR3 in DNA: TGTGCCAGCAATCGGGGAGTCGGCAATCAGCCCCAGCATTTT. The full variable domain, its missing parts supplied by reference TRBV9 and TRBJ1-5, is DSGVTQTPKHLITATGQRVTLRCSPRSGDLSVYWYQQSLDQGLQFLIQYYNGEERAKGNILERFSAQQFPDLHSELNLSSLELGDSALYFCASNRGVGNQPQHFGDGTRLSIL.

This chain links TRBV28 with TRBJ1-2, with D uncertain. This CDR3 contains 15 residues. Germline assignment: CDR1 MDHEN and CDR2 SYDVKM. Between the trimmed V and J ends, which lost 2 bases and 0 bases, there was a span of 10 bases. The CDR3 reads CASSLMENSNYGYTF. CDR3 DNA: TGTGCCAGCAGTTTAATGGAGAACTCTAACTATGGCTACACCTTC.

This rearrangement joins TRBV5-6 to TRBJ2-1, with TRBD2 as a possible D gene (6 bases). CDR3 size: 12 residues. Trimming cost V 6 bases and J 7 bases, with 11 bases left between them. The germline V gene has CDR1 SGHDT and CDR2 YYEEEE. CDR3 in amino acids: CASIGGINEQFF. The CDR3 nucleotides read TGTGCCAGCATCGGAGGGATAAATGAGCAGTTCTTC.

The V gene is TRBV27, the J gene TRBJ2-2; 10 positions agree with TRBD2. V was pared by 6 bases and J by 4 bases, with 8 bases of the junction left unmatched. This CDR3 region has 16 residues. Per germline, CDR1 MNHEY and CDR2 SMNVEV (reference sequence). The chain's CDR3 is CASSQSGGASTGELFF. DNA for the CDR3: TGTGCCAGCAGCCAGAGCGGGGGGGCCTCCACCGGGGAGCTGTTTTTT.

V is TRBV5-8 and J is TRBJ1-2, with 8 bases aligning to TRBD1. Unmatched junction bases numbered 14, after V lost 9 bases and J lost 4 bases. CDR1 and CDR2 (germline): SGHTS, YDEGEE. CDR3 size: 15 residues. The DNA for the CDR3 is TGTGCCACAAACTTAGGGACAGGCGTTTTCTATGGCTACACCTTC. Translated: CATNLGTGVFYGYTF.

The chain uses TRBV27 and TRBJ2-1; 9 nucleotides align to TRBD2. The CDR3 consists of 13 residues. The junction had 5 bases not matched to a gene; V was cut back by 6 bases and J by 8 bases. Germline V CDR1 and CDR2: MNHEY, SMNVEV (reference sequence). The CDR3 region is CASRLAGRDEQFF. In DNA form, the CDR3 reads TGTGCCAGCAGGCTAGCGGGGCGGGATGAGCAGTTCTTC.

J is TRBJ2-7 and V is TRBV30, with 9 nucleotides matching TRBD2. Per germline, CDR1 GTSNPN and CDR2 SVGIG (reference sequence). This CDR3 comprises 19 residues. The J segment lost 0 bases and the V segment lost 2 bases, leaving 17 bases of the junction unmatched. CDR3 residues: CAWSNRELAGPRASYEQYF. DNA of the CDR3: TGTGCCTGGAGTAATAGGGAACTAGCGGGTCCAAGGGCCTCCTACGAGCAGTACTTC.

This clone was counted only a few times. In nucleotides, the CDR3 is TGTGCCAGCAGCTTCGACGAGCGTCTTGAGCAGTTCTTC. This translates into CASSFDERLEQFF. The rearrangement links TRBV5-4 to TRBJ2-1; no reliable D call. Trimming cost V 2 bases and J 9 bases, with 12 bases left between them. The CDR3 spans 13 residues. Per germline, CDR1 SGHNT and CDR2 YYREEE (reference sequence).

The CDR3 bases are TGTGCCAGCAGCCCCTTCTTGACAGGGTTCACTGAAGCTTTCTTT. It encodes CASSPFLTGFTEAFF. The chain couples TRBV14 to TRBJ1-1, with 7 bases fitting TRBD1. This CDR3 region has 15 residues. Germline assignment: CDR1 SGHDN and CDR2 FVKESK. Unmatched junction bases numbered 9, after V lost 4 bases and J lost 4 bases.

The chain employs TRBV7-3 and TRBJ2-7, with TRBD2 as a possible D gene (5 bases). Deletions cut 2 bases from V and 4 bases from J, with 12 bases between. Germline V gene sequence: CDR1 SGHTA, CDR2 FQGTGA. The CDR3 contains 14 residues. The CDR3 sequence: CASSLGFGVYEQYF. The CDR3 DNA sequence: TGTGCCAGCAGCTTAGGGTTCGGGGTATACGAGCAGTACTTC.

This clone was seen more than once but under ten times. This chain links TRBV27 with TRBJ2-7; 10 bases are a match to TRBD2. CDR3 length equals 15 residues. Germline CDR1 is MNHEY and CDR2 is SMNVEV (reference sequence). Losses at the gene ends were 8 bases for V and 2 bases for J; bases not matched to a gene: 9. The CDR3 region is CASAPGLALTYEQYF. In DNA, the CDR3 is TGTGCCAGCGCCCCGGGACTAGCGCTAACCTACGAGCAGTACTTC.

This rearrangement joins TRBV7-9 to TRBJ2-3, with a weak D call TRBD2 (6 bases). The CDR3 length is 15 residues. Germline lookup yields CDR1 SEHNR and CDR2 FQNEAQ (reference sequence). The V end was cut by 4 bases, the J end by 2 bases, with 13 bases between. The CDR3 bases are TGTGCCAGCAGCTCGGGTCTAGCGCTCACAGATACGCAGTATTTT. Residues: CASSSGLALTDTQYF.

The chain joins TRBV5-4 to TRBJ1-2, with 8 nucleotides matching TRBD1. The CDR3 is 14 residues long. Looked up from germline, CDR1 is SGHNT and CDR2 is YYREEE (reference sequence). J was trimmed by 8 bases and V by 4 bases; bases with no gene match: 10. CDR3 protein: CASSGIQGGYGYTF. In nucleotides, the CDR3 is TGTGCCAGCAGCGGGATACAGGGGGGATACGGCTACACCTTC. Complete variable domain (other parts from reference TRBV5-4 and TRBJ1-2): ETGVTQSPTHLIKTRGQQVTLRCSSQSGHNTVSWYQQALGQGPQFIFQYYREEENGRGNFPPRFSGLQFPNYSSELNVNALELDDSALYLCASSGIQGGYGYTFGSGTRLTVV.

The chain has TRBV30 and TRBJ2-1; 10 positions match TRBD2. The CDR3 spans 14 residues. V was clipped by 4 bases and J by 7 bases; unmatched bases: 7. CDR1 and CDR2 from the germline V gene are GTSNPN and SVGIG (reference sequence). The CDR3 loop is CAWIPSGGLNEQFF. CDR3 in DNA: TGTGCCTGGATCCCTAGCGGGGGTCTTAATGAGCAGTTCTTC.

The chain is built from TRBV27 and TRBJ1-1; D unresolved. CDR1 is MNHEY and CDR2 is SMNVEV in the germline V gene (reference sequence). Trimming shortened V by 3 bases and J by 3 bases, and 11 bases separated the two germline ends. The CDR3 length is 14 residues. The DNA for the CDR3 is TGTGCCAGCAGTTTTGCGGTGACTGACACTGAAGCTTTCTTT. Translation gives CASSFAVTDTEAFF.

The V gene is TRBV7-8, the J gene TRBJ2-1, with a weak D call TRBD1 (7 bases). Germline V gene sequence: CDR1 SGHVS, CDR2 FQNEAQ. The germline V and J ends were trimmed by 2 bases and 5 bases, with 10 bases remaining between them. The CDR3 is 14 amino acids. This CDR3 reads CASSLRRGDNEQFF. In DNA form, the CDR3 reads TGTGCCAGCAGCTTACGCAGGGGGGACAATGAGCAGTTCTTC.